This TCR beta chain stems from a study of T-cell memory formation after mild COVID-19. About the research overall: TCR clusters largely stayed donor specific.

The CDR3 runs 15 residues. V dropped 1 base and J dropped 3; count of bases not matched to a gene: 3. Germline CDR1 is SEHNR and CDR2 is FQNEAQ (reference sequence). This clonotype was picked up a small number of times. As yet, its antigen is unknown. TCRdb reprocessed the 5' RACE reads via MiXCR and lists one record per CDR3 protein. The table includes about 340,000 distinct CDR3 sequences, roughly 21% detected once. Whole-study results and caveats: The study found contracting CD4+ clones mainly in CM and EM and contracting CD8+ clones in EMRA.

The TCR comes from an adult woman who had mild COVID-19 (a few samples of this study predate the infection). Cell type and time point are not known. J is TRBJ1-2 and V is TRBV7-9; 9 nucleotides agree with TRBD1. Sequencing was done on a sample of PBMCs or a T cell subset sorted from them (not recorded which). In nucleotides, the CDR3 is TGTGCCAGCAGCTTAGGGGGGACAGGGCACTATGGCTACACCTTC. This encodes CASSLGGTGHYGYTF.